A selection of T cell receptor beta chains follows, all from one sample in a study of T-cell memory formation after mild COVID-19. TCRdb used MiXCR to reprocess the 5' RACE reads, holding one entry per CDR3 protein. This table has over 120,000 distinct CDR3 sequences, 20% to 25% appearing once. Input material: PBMCs or a T cell subset sorted from them (not recorded which). Source of these receptors: an adult woman who had mild COVID-19 (a few samples of this study predate the infection). Cell type and time point are not known. Each CDR3 is given with its conserved first and last residue. A D gene is named only where the DNA matches it firmly. Clone size is stated in some rows and not others, as once, few, many or a class when expanded.

TRBD1	TRBV3-1	-	TRBJ1-1	TGTGCCAGCAGCTCAACTCGGGACAGGGTGGGCGGAACTGAAGCTTTCTTT	CASSSTRDRVGGTEAFF
TRBD2	TRBV29-1	many	TRBJ2-7	TGCAGCGTTGGGCGGGGGGGGCCGGCCGGCTACGAGCAGTACTTC	CSVGRGGPAGYEQYF
-	TRBV29-1	few	TRBJ2-7	TGCAGCGTTGAAGGGTACAGGGAATCCCTCTACGAGCAGTACTTC	CSVEGYRESLYEQYF
TRBD2	TRBV2	-	TRBJ2-3	TGTGCCAGCAGTGCGTCTAGCGGGAGTCTCCCAGATACGCAGTATTTT	CASSASSGSLPDTQYF
-	TRBV6-6	few	TRBJ1-1	TGTGCCAGCAGTTACTCTTTGGGGAACACTGAAGCTTTCTTT	CASSYSLGNTEAFF
-	TRBV29-1	-	TRBJ1-5	TGCAGCGTTGCTGAGGACTACGGGGGCAATCAGCCCCAGCATTTT	CSVAEDYGGNQPQHF
-	TRBV10-3	-	TRBJ2-3	TGTGCCATCAGTGAGAGGGGGGGCCTCACAGATACGCAGTATTTT	CAISERGGLTDTQYF
-	TRBV4-3	-	TRBJ2-7	TGCGCCAGCAGCCATCCCGGACGGGAGCAGTACTTC	CASSHPGREQYF
TRBD1	TRBV20-1	few	TRBJ1-1	TGCAGTGCTAGAGAGGCGACAGGGCAGAACACTGAAGCTTTCTTT	CSAREATGQNTEAFF
TRBD1	TRBV6-5	-	TRBJ1-4	TGTGCCAGCAGTTCGGGACAGGGAGATGAAAAACTGTTTTTT	CASSSGQGDEKLFF
-	TRBV4-2	many	TRBJ2-2	TGTGCCAGCAGCCAAACGTCCACCGGGGAGCTGTTTTTT	CASSQTSTGELFF
-	TRBV7-9	-	TRBJ1-4	TGTGCCAGCAGCGGCCGGCAGGCGGGTGAAAAACTGTTTTTT	CASSGRQAGEKLFF
-	TRBV5-1	few	TRBJ1-2	TGCGCCAGCAGCTTTGGAGACGGCGGCTACACCTTC	CASSFGDGGYTF
-	TRBV5-4	-	TRBJ2-1	TGTGCCAGCAGCTTCCGGCGGGTCGTTGGCGATGAGCAGTTCTTC	CASSFRRVVGDEQFF
-	TRBV7-2	few	TRBJ2-1	TGTGCCAGCAGCTTAGCCAGATACAATGAGCAGTTCTTC	CASSLARYNEQFF
-	TRBV4-1	few	TRBJ2-1	TGCGCCAGCAGCCAAGAGGGGGGCTCCTACAATGAGCAGTTCTTC	CASSQEGGSYNEQFF
-	TRBV7-9	-	TRBJ2-3	TGTGCCAGCAGCTTAGTTGGGGGCGGCCGCACAGATACGCAGTATTTT	CASSLVGGGRTDTQYF
-	TRBV3-1	-	TRBJ1-1	TGTGCCAGCAGCCACGCCTCGTCGAACACTGAAGCTTTCTTT	CASSHASSNTEAFF
-	TRBV5-1	few	TRBJ2-1	TGCGCCAGCAGCTTAACGCCGGGGCCATACAATGAGCAGTTCTTC	CASSLTPGPYNEQFF
TRBD1	TRBV4-1	-	TRBJ1-1	TGCGCCAGCAGCCAAGCCTTCGGGACAGGTGCTAACACTGAAGCTTTCTTT	CASSQAFGTGANTEAFF
TRBD2	TRBV5-1	-	TRBJ2-1	TGCGCCAGCAGCTTCACGGGAGGTTACAATGAGCAGTTCTTC	CASSFTGGYNEQFF
-	TRBV6-2/TRBV6-3	few	TRBJ2-1	TGTGCCAGCAGTTACGCCCGATCCGAGCAGTTCTTC	CASSYARSEQFF
TRBD1	TRBV7-2	-	TRBJ1-3	TGTGCCAGCAGCATCGGGACAGGGACTGGAAACACCATATATTTT	CASSIGTGTGNTIYF
-	TRBV24-1	few	TRBJ2-5	TGTGCCACCAGCGGGTTTGGCGGTGGAGTGTCCCGGGAGACCCAGTACTTC	CATSGFGGGVSRETQYF
-	TRBV7-6	few	TRBJ2-1	TGTGCCAGCAGCTTAGCGGGAAACTACAATGAGCAGTTCTTC	CASSLAGNYNEQFF
-	TRBV9	few	TRBJ2-3	TGTGCCAGCAGCGCCTCCGGAGGACGGAGCCTCACAGATACGCAGTATTTT	CASSASGGRSLTDTQYF
-	TRBV6-5	few	TRBJ2-5	TGTGCCAGCAGTTACTCGAGTCGGCGTTCGCCCTCGCAAACCCTAGAGACCCAGTACTTC	CASSYSSRRSPSQTLETQYF
TRBD1	TRBV5-1	-	TRBJ2-7	TGCGCCAGCACCCAGACAGGGGGCTACGAGCAGTACTTC	CASTQTGGYEQYF
-	TRBV7-8	-	TRBJ2-2	TGTGCCAGCAGCTTACTACAGAGCACCGGGGAGCTGTTTTTT	CASSLLQSTGELFF
-	TRBV7-8	-	TRBJ2-3	TGTGCCAGCAGCTTTCTGGCAGTCTCCACAGATACGCAGTATTTT	CASSFLAVSTDTQYF
-	TRBV6-5	few	TRBJ1-6	TGTGCCAGCAGTCTCCCAGGGGACTTTTATAATTCACCCCTCCACTTT	CASSLPGDFYNSPLHF
TRBD2	TRBV11-2	-	TRBJ2-3	TGTGCCAGCAGGTTAACTAGCGGGGGGGCGGCAGATACGCAGTATTTT	CASRLTSGGAADTQYF
TRBD2	TRBV10-3	few	TRBJ2-3	TGTGCCACCTCGCCGGGAGAGCGGGAAGTTGATACGCAGTATTTT	CATSPGEREVDTQYF
TRBD2	TRBV6-1	few	TRBJ2-7	TGTGCCAGCAGTGAACTAGCGGGGGCTGACGAGCAGTACTTC	CASSELAGADEQYF
-	TRBV10-3	few	TRBJ2-1	TGTGCCATCAGTGGAACCGGGACCAAGAAAATAGAGCAGTTCTTC	CAISGTGTKKIEQFF
TRBD1	TRBV15	-	TRBJ1-4	TGTGCCACCAGCAGAGATCGACAGGGGGATGAAAAACTGTTTTTT	CATSRDRQGDEKLFF
-	TRBV11-2	few	TRBJ2-7	TGTGCCAGCAGCCCCCGTTGGGTAGTAGGTCTCGAGCAGTACTTC	CASSPRWVVGLEQYF
-	TRBV4-3	-	TRBJ1-4	TGCGCCAGCAGCCAAGATCGGACGGAGAATGAAAAACTGTTTTTT	CASSQDRTENEKLFF
-	TRBV19	-	TRBJ2-7	TGTGCCAGTAGTCCCCGACCAGGCGAGCAGTACTTC	CASSPRPGEQYF
TRBD1	TRBV6-2/TRBV6-3	few	TRBJ2-1	TGTGCCAGCAGTCGCGACAGGGGTGAGCAGTTCTTC	CASSRDRGEQFF
-	TRBV24-1	-	TRBJ1-2	TGTGCCACCAGTGATGAGGATCCCAACTATGGCTACACCTTC	CATSDEDPNYGYTF
-	TRBV20-1	-	TRBJ1-1	TGCAGTGCGGGAAGGGCAGGGACTGAAGCTTTCTTT	CSAGRAGTEAFF
-	TRBV2	few	TRBJ2-3	TGTGCCAGCGTAATTCACAGGGTGACAGATACGCAGTATTTT	CASVIHRVTDTQYF
TRBD2	TRBV9	few	TRBJ2-7	TGTGCCAGCAGCGTTAGCGGGGGCTCCTACGAGCAGTACTTC	CASSVSGGSYEQYF
-	TRBV15	few	TRBJ2-1	TGTGCCACCAGCAGCAGAACAGGGCCCGACAATGAGCAGTTCTTC	CATSSRTGPDNEQFF
TRBD2	TRBV7-9	-	TRBJ2-2	TGTGCCAGCAGCAAGACTAGCGGGAGTTCCGGGGAGCTGTTTTTT	CASSKTSGSSGELFF
TRBD2	TRBV27	-	TRBJ2-7	TGTGCCAGCAGTTTATTTTGGGGGGGGGTTCCCTACGAGCAGTACTTC	CASSLFWGGVPYEQYF
-	TRBV5-4	-	TRBJ1-6	TGTGCCAGCAGCCTCGGGGGTTCTAGCTCCTATAATTCACCCCTCCACTTT	CASSLGGSSSYNSPLHF
TRBD1	TRBV4-3	once	TRBJ1-2	TGCGCCAGCAGCCAATACAGGGGGCAAGATAGGAACTATGGCTACACCTTC	CASSQYRGQDRNYGYTF
-	TRBV5-6	-	TRBJ1-1	TGTGCCAGCAGCCGGGGACGGCAGAACACTGAAGCTTTCTTT	CASSRGRQNTEAFF
-	TRBV6-1	-	TRBJ2-3	TGTGCCAGCAGTGAGGGGGTTAATGAGTTCGCCACAGATACGCAGTATTTT	CASSEGVNEFATDTQYF
-	TRBV19	once	TRBJ2-5	TGTGCCAGTAGTATGGACTTGGCTAAGGAGACCCAGTACTTC	CASSMDLAKETQYF
-	TRBV5-1	-	TRBJ1-3	TGCGCCAGCAGCATGGGCCGGAGGGGAATCTCTGGAAACACCATATATTTT	CASSMGRRGISGNTIYF
TRBD2	TRBV20-1	-	TRBJ2-5	TGCAGTGCTAGAGACCCCGGACTAGCGGGGGAGAGGTGGGAGACCCAGTACTTC	CSARDPGLAGERWETQYF
-	TRBV5-6	few	TRBJ2-3	TGTGCCAGCAGCAAGACACCTCAGGGCACAGATACGCAGTATTTT	CASSKTPQGTDTQYF
TRBD1	TRBV19	-	TRBJ1-5	TGTGCCTGCCGGGACAGGGGCCCGGCAACACAGCATTTT	CACRDRGPATQHF
-	TRBV29-1	few	TRBJ1-2	TGCAGCGTTGAGGGTGGCTACACCTTC	CSVEGGYTF